The 20 T cell receptor beta chains below all came from one sample that was sequenced in a study of T cell responses to AZD1222 COVID-19 vaccine. This table comes from immunoSEQ multiplex PCR, and its TCRdb copy is limited to in-frame clones, with some not included. The sample shows approximately 92,000 clones, roughly 88% of them seen only once. Source: peripheral blood, taken on day 0 of AZD1222 vaccination. The receptors stem from an adult in good health.

Only a few counts were recorded for this clone. The chain is built from TRBV5-4 and TRBJ1-6, with D unclear. From germline, CDR1 is SGHNT and CDR2 YYREEE (reference sequence). The CDR3 is 15 amino acids. Trimming removed 0 bases at V and 7 bases at J, with 11 bases between. CDR3 nucleotides: TGTGCCAGCAGCTTGGATATTTTAGGGAATTCACCCCTCCACTTT. It translates to CASSLDILGNSPLHF.

V is TRBV14 and J is TRBJ2-1, with 7 bases identical to TRBD2. This CDR3 spans 13 amino acids. Unmatched junction bases numbered 4, after V lost 5 bases and J lost 6 bases. CDR1 is SGHDN, CDR2 FVKESK, per germline. The CDR3 DNA is TGTGCCAGCAGCAACTGGGGGGGCAATGAGCAGTTCTTC. It is translated as CASSNWGGNEQFF.

The chain combines TRBV6-6 with TRBJ1-1; D unresolved. Looked up from germline, CDR1 is MNHNY and CDR2 is SVGAGI (reference sequence). V lost 6 bases, J lost 1 base, and 6 bases lay in between. CDR3 length: 12 residues. The CDR3 sequence is CASRTPNTEAFF. The CDR3 region has the DNA TGTGCCAGCAGAACACCGAACACTGAAGCTTTCTTT.

V is TRBV28 and J is TRBJ2-5; 9 positions agree with TRBD1. The ends lost 6 bases at V and 5 bases at J; junction bases unmatched: 1. This CDR3 is 12 amino acids long. Per germline, CDR1 MDHEN and CDR2 SYDVKM. This CDR3 reads CASRTGGETQYF. The DNA for the CDR3 is TGTGCCAGCAGGACAGGGGGGGAGACCCAGTACTTC. Variable domain in full (rest from reference TRBV28 and TRBJ2-5): DVKVTQSSRYLVKRTGEKVFLECVQDMDHENMFWYRQDPGLGLRLIYFSYDVKMKEKGDIPEGYSVSREKKERFSLILESASTNQTSMYLCASRTGGETQYFGPGTRLLVL.

This clone has a single count. This CDR3 reads CASSITGGLEQFF. In nucleotides, the CDR3 is TGTGCCAGCAGTATCACAGGGGGCCTTGAGCAGTTCTTC. The rearrangement links TRBV6-5 to TRBJ2-1, with 9 bases aligning to TRBD1. The V gene end was trimmed by 5 bases and the J gene end by 9 bases; junction bases not matched to a gene: 5. Germline V gene lookup returns CDR1 MNHEY and CDR2 SVGAGI. The CDR3 has 13 residues.

The count of this clone is one. The V and J genes are TRBV30 and TRBJ1-5; D gene ambiguous. This CDR3 is built from 14 residues. The ends were cut back, 0 bases at V and 7 bases at J, with 13 bases in the middle. Per germline, CDR1 GTSNPN and CDR2 SVGIG (reference sequence). The CDR3 DNA follows: TGTGCCTGGAGTGTAGCGTCTGCCATACAGCCCCAGCATTTT. It encodes CAWSVASAIQPQHF. Full variable domain (remainder filled in from reference TRBV30 and TRBJ1-5): SQTIHQWPATLVQPVGSPLSLECTVEGTSNPNLYWYRQAAGRGLQLLFYSVGIGQISSEVPQNLSASRPQDRQFILSSKKLLLSDSGFYLCAWSVASAIQPQHFGDGTRLSIL.

The rearrangement uses TRBV6-2 or TRBV6-3 and TRBJ2-7; 7 positions agree with TRBD1. Germline V gives CDR1 MNHEY, CDR2 SVGEGT. This CDR3 contains 13 residues. The J segment lost 6 bases and the V segment lost 6 bases, leaving 8 bases of the junction unmatched. This CDR3 reads CASSPTAGGEQYF. CDR3 nucleotide sequence: TGTGCCAGCAGCCCAACCGCAGGGGGCGAGCAGTACTTC.

The rearrangement links TRBV19 to TRBJ1-5; 9 bases are shared with TRBD1. CDR1 LNHDA and CDR2 SQIVND come from the germline V gene (reference sequence). The CDR3 has 19 residues. The trim removed 1 base at V and 0 bases at J, leaving 10 bases unmatched. CDR3 nucleotides: TGTGCCAGTAGTATAGGTAATAGGTGGGACAGGGATAGCAATCAGCCCCAGCATTTT. This translates into CASSIGNRWDRDSNQPQHF. The full variable domain, rest sourced from reference TRBV19 and TRBJ1-5, is DGGITQSPKYLFRKEGQNVTLSCEQNLNHDAMYWYRQDPGQGLRLIYYSQIVNDFQKGDIAEGYSVSREKKESFPLTVTSAQKNPTAFYLCASSIGNRWDRDSNQPQHFGDGTRLSIL.

The chain uses TRBV19 and TRBJ1-6; TRBD1 aligns across 11 bases. V shed 5 bases and J 5 bases; nucleotides not matched to a gene: 8. The CDR3 consists of 17 residues. Germline assignment: CDR1 LNHDA and CDR2 SQIVND (reference sequence). CDR3 region: CASSPGQGVSNNSPLHF. CDR3 sequence (DNA): TGTGCCAGTAGTCCGGGACAGGGGGTTTCAAATAATTCACCCCTCCACTTT.

The chain uses TRBV5-1 and TRBJ2-2, with D hard to call. Trimming cost V 0 bases and J 4 bases, with 7 bases left between them. Germline V gene lookup returns CDR1 SGHRS and CDR2 YFSETQ. The CDR3 is 14 amino acids. CDR3 loop: CASSLGQATGELFF. Here the CDR3 DNA reads TGCGCCAGCAGCTTGGGGCAGGCCACCGGGGAGCTGTTTTTT. Filled out from reference TRBV5-1 and TRBJ2-2, the complete variable domain reads KAGVTQTPRYLIKTRGQQVTLSCSPISGHRSVSWYQQTPGQGLQFLFEYFSETQRNKGNFPGRFSGRQFSNSRSEMNVSTLELGDSALYLCASSLGQATGELFFGEGSRLTVL.

The gene calls are TRBV27 and TRBJ2-7; 9 nucleotides agree with TRBD1. The V and J ends lost 9 bases and 2 bases, in that order; junction bases with no gene match: 8. Germline V gene lookup returns CDR1 MNHEY and CDR2 SMNVEV (reference sequence). The CDR3 contains 14 residues. The CDR3 sequence: CASSGQGKAYEQYF. CDR3 bases: TGTGCCAGTTCGGGACAGGGAAAAGCCTACGAGCAGTACTTC.

The chain carries TRBV18 and TRBJ2-7; TRBD1 matches at 7 bases. Germline CDR1 is KGHSH and CDR2 is LQKENI. The CDR3 totals 15 residues. J gave up 1 base and V 4 bases, and 7 bases lay outside the gene matches. CDR3 coding DNA: TGTGCCAGCTCACTGGGACAGATACAATCCTACGAGCAGTACTTC. It encodes CASSLGQIQSYEQYF.

This chain connects TRBV5-1 to TRBJ1-2, with a weak D call TRBD1 (5 bases). Trimming took off 5 bases at V and 2 bases at J, with 13 bases between the two ends. Germline V CDR1 and CDR2: SGHRS, YFSETQ. This CDR3 is 14 amino acids long. CDR3 amino acids: CASSWDGKNYGYTF. CDR3 coding DNA: TGCGCCAGCAGTTGGGACGGAAAAAACTATGGCTACACCTTC.

This clone was observed a handful of times. This chain joins TRBV7-8 and TRBJ2-7; D is undetermined. The V gene lost 4 bases and the J gene lost 5 bases, with 15 bases spanning the gap. Germline V gene data show CDR1 as SGHVS and CDR2 as FQNEAQ. This CDR3 comprises 14 residues. CDR3 region: CASSSTLRSNEQYF. In DNA, the CDR3 is TGTGCCAGCAGCTCGACACTCCGAAGTAACGAGCAGTACTTC.

The chain links TRBV18 to TRBJ2-1; 7 nucleotides agree with TRBD2. The CDR3 consists of 16 residues. Per the germline V gene, CDR1 is KGHSH and CDR2 is LQKENI. V trimming: 4 bases; J trimming: 0 bases; junction bases outside the gene matches: 6. CDR3 loop: CASSLKAGSSYNEQFF. In DNA form, the CDR3 reads TGTGCCAGCTCACTAAAAGCGGGGAGCTCCTACAATGAGCAGTTCTTC.

The rearrangement uses TRBV7-2 and TRBJ1-2; D ambiguous. The length of the CDR3 is 13 residues. The V gene's germline CDR1 is SGHTA and CDR2 FQGNSA. V shed 4 bases and J shed 5 bases, with 11 bases lying between them. The CDR3 DNA sequence: TGTGCCAGCAGCTACGGACGGCAATATGGCTACACCTTC. Residues: CASSYGRQYGYTF. Full variable domain (remainder filled in from reference TRBV7-2 and TRBJ1-2): GAGVSQSPSNKVTEKGKDVELRCDPISGHTALYWYRQSLGQGLEFLIYFQGNSAPDKSGLPSDRFSAERTGGSVSTLTIQRTQQEDSAVYLCASSYGRQYGYTFGSGTRLTVV.

The chain is built from TRBV5-1 and TRBJ1-2; D is ambiguous. The V gene lost 3 bases and the J gene lost 6 bases, with 15 bases spanning the gap. The germline CDR1 and CDR2 sequences are SGHRS and YFSETQ. The CDR3 sequence is 14 residues long. The CDR3 is CASSYGLSGDGYTF. The DNA for the CDR3 is TGCGCCAGCAGCTACGGGCTCTCGGGTGATGGCTACACCTTC.

The chain is built from TRBV2 and TRBJ2-5; no clear D. The V end lost 7 bases, the J end lost 1 base, and 16 bases lay between the germline ends. The CDR3 runs 15 residues. Germline CDR1 is SNHLY and CDR2 is FYNNEI. CDR3 residues: CASTADGLTQETQYF. The CDR3 DNA reads TGTGCCAGCACTGCGGATGGGTTGACCCAAGAGACCCAGTACTTC.

CDR3 in amino acids: CAISDGLASGELFF. The CDR3, as DNA: TGTGCCATCAGTGACGGACTAGCGTCTGGGGAGCTGTTTTTT. The chain is built from TRBV10-3 and TRBJ2-2, with TRBD2 matching over 9 bases. Unmatched junction bases numbered 4, after V lost 3 bases and J lost 8 bases. The CDR3 extends over 14 amino acids. From germline, CDR1 is ENHRY and CDR2 SYGVKD.

This chain uses TRBV6-1 with TRBJ1-2; possibly TRBD1 for D (6 bases). Germline CDR1 MNHNS, CDR2 SASEGT. With 3 bases removed from V and 4 bases from J, the gap between germline ends came to 15 bases. The length of the CDR3 is 15 residues. The CDR3 region has the DNA TGTGCCAGCAGTGACGCAGGGGCGGATAGCTATGGCTACACCTTC. It codes for CASSDAGADSYGYTF.